These 5 T cell receptor beta chains were all obtained from the same sample, sequenced in a study of TIL therapy for anti-PD-1-resistant metastatic lung cancer. The immunoSEQ assay was v3. Here immunoSEQ multiplex PCR was the method, and the copy in TCRdb shows in-frame clones only, minus some. The sample includes nearly 60,000 clones, roughly 80% of them seen just once. As to time point: pre-treatment sample, taken before nivolumab and TIL therapy. The sequences come from blood, collected at baseline. These receptors came from a person aged 25 to 80 with non-small cell lung cancer.

The gene calls are TRBV7-9 and TRBJ2-5; 13 positions match TRBD2. Germline trimming cut 3 bases from V and 2 bases from J; bases unmatched to any gene: 3. Germline assignment: CDR1 SEHNR and CDR2 FQNEAQ (reference sequence). There are 16 residues in the CDR3. The CDR3 region is CASSFGLAGVQETQYF. The CDR3 DNA reads TGTGCCAGCAGCTTCGGACTAGCGGGAGTTCAAGAGACCCAGTACTTC.

This clone has only a few counts. The chain links TRBV5-1 to TRBJ1-1, with D possibly being TRBD1 (5 bases). Germline V gene sequence: CDR1 SGHRS, CDR2 YFSETQ. The V gene lost 2 bases and the J gene lost 1 base, with 21 bases spanning the gap. This CDR3 region has 18 residues. CDR3 sequence: CASSFSPGGGQGNTEAFF. In nucleotides, the CDR3 is TGCGCCAGCAGCTTTTCTCCTGGTGGAGGGCAGGGGAACACTGAAGCTTTCTTT.

The V and J genes are TRBV29-1 and TRBJ1-1; perhaps TRBD1 as D (5 bases). The germline gives CDR1 SQVTM, CDR2 ANQGSEA. The V gene lost 7 bases and the J gene lost 4 bases, with 10 bases spanning the gap. The CDR3 is made up of 11 amino acids. The CDR3 DNA sequence: TGCAGCGCCCGGGGGGGCACTGAAGCTTTCTTT. Amino acid sequence: CSARGGTEAFF.

The J gene is TRBJ1-3, the V gene TRBV6-5; D call uncertain. Trimming left V 5 bases short and J 4 bases short, with 12 bases between. The CDR3 spans 14 residues. Germline values: CDR1 MNHEY, CDR2 SVGAGI. The CDR3 reads CASSQGYRGNTIYF. The CDR3 DNA is TGTGCCAGCAGTCAAGGCTACCGGGGAAACACCATATATTTT.

CDR3 in amino acids: CASSLAGTGPTEAFF. CDR3 bases: TGTGCCAGCAGCTTGGCGGGGACAGGTCCCACTGAAGCTTTCTTT. The chain joins TRBV7-2 to TRBJ1-1; 8 bases are shared with TRBD1. Germline loops: CDR1 SGHTA, CDR2 FQGNSA. CDR3 length equals 15 residues. V lost 3 bases to trimming and J lost 4 bases; unmatched junction nucleotides: 7.